This T cell receptor beta chain was recovered during a study of CD8 T cells in Susac syndrome. Findings of the study overall: The relatively small number of individuals in the TCR sequencing and HLA analysis was acknowledged by the study.

On this clonotype: Its antigen remains unidentified.

CDR3 length equals 14 residues. Germline-derived CDR1 and CDR2 are LNHDA and SQIVND (reference sequence). The V end lost 3 bases, the J end lost 5 bases, and 10 bases lay between the germline ends. While serving as controls, healthy donors were matched for age and sex. TEMRA cells were FACS-enriched and CD8+ and CD4+ T cells negatively isolated. It was with random hexamers that about 0.45 to 1 ug RNA was reverse transcribed. Amplification of TCR beta CDR3 spanned 54 Vbeta and 13 Jbeta via immunoSEQ multiplex PCR. In TCRdb, the immunoSEQ multiplex PCR reads were re-called with MiXCR into one record per CDR3 protein. Among approximately 190,000 distinct CDR3 sequences listed, roughly 92% were seen once.

The chain carries TRBV19 and TRBJ2-2; no firm D call. The specimen was CD4+ T cells from PBMCs. This receptor was obtained from a human donor in good health. The CDR3 sequence is CASSILVSTGELFF. CDR3 DNA: TGTGCCAGTAGTATTCTTGTCTCAACCGGGGAGCTGTTTTTT. The whole variable domain, filled in from reference TRBV19 and TRBJ2-2, reads DGGITQSPKYLFRKEGQNVTLSCEQNLNHDAMYWYRQDPGQGLRLIYYSQIVNDFQKGDIAEGYSVSREKKESFPLTVTSAQKNPTAFYLCASSILVSTGELFFGEGSRLTVL.